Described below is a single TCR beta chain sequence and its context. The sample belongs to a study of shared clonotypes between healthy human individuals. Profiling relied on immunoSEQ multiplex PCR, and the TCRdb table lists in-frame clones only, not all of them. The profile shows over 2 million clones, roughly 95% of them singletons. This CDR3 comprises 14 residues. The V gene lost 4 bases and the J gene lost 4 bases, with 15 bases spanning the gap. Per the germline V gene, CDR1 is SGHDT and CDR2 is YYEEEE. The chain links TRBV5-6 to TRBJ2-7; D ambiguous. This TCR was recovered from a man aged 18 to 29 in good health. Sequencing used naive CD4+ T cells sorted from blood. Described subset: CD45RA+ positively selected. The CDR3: CASSLDRHAYEQYF. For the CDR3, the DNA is TGTGCCAGCAGCCTTGACCGACATGCTTACGAGCAGTACTTC.